The 18 T cell receptor beta chains below all came from one sample that was sequenced in a study of blood T cells in healthy people across ages. A second PCR, run for 7 to 11 cycles, used a sample-barcoded 5' primer plus a J-beta primer mix. TCRdb independently ran MiXCR on the 5' RACE reads; one entry per CDR3 protein. The sample gives hundreds of thousands of distinct CDR3 sequences, over 40% of which show up once; approximately 15% is in the top ten. The sequenced material came from blood. Receptors originate from an elderly woman in good health.

This chain joins TRBV5-5 and TRBJ2-3; D is uncertain. The length of the CDR3 is 15 residues. Between the trimmed V and J ends, which lost 4 bases and 0 bases, there was a span of 12 bases. CDR1 is SGHKS and CDR2 is YYEKEE in the germline V gene (reference sequence). Here the CDR3 DNA reads TGTGCCAGCAGCCGAAACCCCTTGAGCACAGATACGCAGTATTTT. Its translation: CASSRNPLSTDTQYF.

The chain couples TRBV2 to TRBJ2-1, with D hard to call. The CDR3 has 13 amino acids. Trimming took off 6 bases at V and 9 bases at J, with 15 bases between the two ends. Germline V gene data show CDR1 as SNHLY and CDR2 as FYNNEI. This CDR3 is CASRLRSLGEQFF. CDR3 sequence (DNA): TGTGCCAGCAGACTCAGGTCGTTGGGTGAGCAGTTCTTC.

This clonotype was seen many times. The rearrangement uses TRBV7-2 and TRBJ2-7, with 7 bases that match TRBD1. The CDR3 totals 13 residues. Germline lookup yields CDR1 SGHTA and CDR2 FQGNSA. V lost 5 bases, J lost 3 bases, and 4 bases stayed unmatched. Here the CDR3 DNA reads TGTGCCAGCAGCCGGGACAGACACTACGAGCAGTACTTC. Translation: CASSRDRHYEQYF. The whole variable domain, remainder taken from reference TRBV7-2 and TRBJ2-7, is GAGVSQSPSNKVTEKGKDVELRCDPISGHTALYWYRQSLGQGLEFLIYFQGNSAPDKSGLPSDRFSAERTGGSVSTLTIQRTQQEDSAVYLCASSRDRHYEQYFGPGTRLTVT.

This clonotype was seen many times. The CDR3 region has the DNA TGTGCCAGCAGCCCCAACAGGGGGGTGGGAGCCAAAAACATTCAGTACTTC. Protein sequence: CASSPNRGVGAKNIQYF. This chain uses TRBV9 with TRBJ2-4, with 8 positions matching TRBD1. Germline CDR1 and CDR2: SGDLS and YYNGEE. J gave up 0 bases and V 4 bases, and 9 bases lay outside the gene matches. The CDR3 spans 17 residues.

The chain joins TRBV2 to TRBJ1-3; D perhaps matches TRBD1 (5 bases). This CDR3 has 14 amino acids. The V gene lost 8 bases and the J gene lost 4 bases, with 15 bases spanning the gap. Per germline, CDR1 SNHLY and CDR2 FYNNEI. CDR3 in amino acids: CASEFRDSGNTIYF. The CDR3 DNA reads TGTGCCAGCGAGTTCCGGGACTCCGGAAACACCATATATTTT.

This clonotype has ten or more counts. The chain carries TRBV5-1 and TRBJ2-5, with D perhaps assigned TRBD1 or TRBD2 (5 bases each). The CDR3 runs 13 residues. The V and J ends lost 4 bases and 1 base respectively, with 8 bases between them. Germline values: CDR1 SGHRS, CDR2 YFSETQ. The CDR3 region has the DNA TGCGCCAGCAGCATGGGGGTCCAAGAGACCCAGTACTTC. It translates to CASSMGVQETQYF.

For this clonotype: The junction and the germline gene differ at one end; a read error may be behind it. The gene calls are TRBV27 and TRBJ2-5, with TRBD2 as a possible D gene (6 bases). The CDR3 consists of 13 residues. Germline values: CDR1 MNHEY, CDR2 SMNVEV (reference sequence). CDR3 DNA sequence: TGCGCCAGCAGCTTCGGAGGGCCAGAGACCCAGTACTTC. This encodes CASSFGGPETQYF.

V is TRBV27 and J is TRBJ2-3; D is tentatively TRBD1 or TRBD2 (5 bases each). The V end lost 6 bases, the J end lost 1 base, and 20 bases lay between the germline ends. The CDR3 is 17 residues long. Germline lookup yields CDR1 MNHEY and CDR2 SMNVEV (reference sequence). Here the CDR3 DNA reads TGTGCCAGCAGCATCCTTGGGACCCAGGCCCGCACAGATACGCAGTATTTT. This codes for CASSILGTQARTDTQYF.

This clonotype was seen only a few times. J is TRBJ1-6 and V is TRBV3-1, with TRBD1 matching 9 bases. Germline loops: CDR1 LGHDT, CDR2 YNNKEL (reference sequence). The junction had 3 bases not matched to a gene; V was cut back by 4 bases and J by 8 bases. The CDR3 contains 14 residues. Here the CDR3 DNA reads TGTGCCAGCAGCCCGACAGGGGGGGATTCACCCCTCCACTTT. Translated: CASSPTGGDSPLHF.

The rearrangement links TRBV29-1 to TRBJ2-1, with 7 bases matching TRBD2. In germline, CDR1 is SQVTM, CDR2 ANQGSEA. The CDR3 contains 13 residues. Trimming at V came to 4 bases and at J to 7 bases, leaving 7 bases not matched to a gene. The CDR3 sequence: CSVAGGMRNEQFF. The DNA for the CDR3 is TGCAGCGTTGCCGGGGGGATGCGAAATGAGCAGTTCTTC.

This clonotype was recorded a few times. The V call is TRBV20-1, the J call TRBJ2-7, with D hard to call. The CDR3 extends over 12 amino acids. V was trimmed by 6 bases and J by 6 bases, leaving 15 bases between them. Per the germline V gene, CDR1 is DFQATT and CDR2 is SNEGSKA (reference sequence). CDR3 DNA sequence: TGCAGTGCCACCGCAGGTATCCGCGAGCAGTACTTC. Translating gives CSATAGIREQYF.

The CDR3 DNA is TGTGCCAGCAGGGCGACTAGCGGGACCACAGATACGCAGTATTTT. Its protein is CASRATSGTTDTQYF. The rearrangement uses TRBV27 and TRBJ2-3; 11 nucleotides match TRBD2. Unmatched junction bases numbered 4, after V lost 6 bases and J lost 2 bases. The CDR3 is 15 residues long. Germline V gene sequence: CDR1 MNHEY, CDR2 SMNVEV (reference sequence).

This clonotype was detected many times. V is TRBV25-1 and J is TRBJ2-6; TRBD2 matches 7 bases. CDR3 size: 15 residues. Germline V gives CDR1 MGHDK, CDR2 SYGVNS. Trimming cost V 2 bases and J 4 bases; bases outside gene matches: 2. CDR3 amino acids: CASSEGRAGANVLTF. Written as DNA, the CDR3 is TGTGCCAGCAGTGAAGGGAGGGCCGGGGCCAACGTCCTGACTTTC.

This clonotype was seen repeatedly, ten times or more. This chain connects TRBV6-5 to TRBJ2-5; 9 bases fit TRBD1. V dropped 2 bases and J dropped 3; count of bases not matched to a gene: 1. CDR1 is MNHEY, CDR2 SVGAGI, per germline. This CDR3 contains 14 residues. The CDR3 reads CASSYGDREETQYF. DNA of the CDR3: TGTGCCAGCAGTTACGGGGACAGGGAAGAGACCCAGTACTTC.

The J gene is TRBJ2-2, the V gene TRBV3-1; D is uncertain. There are 13 residues in the CDR3. Trimming pared 4 bases from V and 4 bases from J, leaving 7 bases between. Germline lookup yields CDR1 LGHDT and CDR2 YNNKEL (reference sequence). CDR3 DNA: TGTGCCAGCAGCCGTTACTTCACCGGGGAGCTGTTTTTT. This codes for CASSRYFTGELFF.

The chain links TRBV25-1 to TRBJ2-1; D uncertain. The CDR3 extends over 12 amino acids. Trimming stripped 10 bases from V and 2 bases from J, with 9 bases between. CDR1 and CDR2 from the germline V gene are MGHDK and SYGVNS. This chain's CDR3 is CATGRTYNEQFF. Here the CDR3 DNA reads TGTGCCACCGGTAGAACCTACAATGAGCAGTTCTTC.

This chain links TRBV20-1 with TRBJ2-2; D gene ambiguous. V lost 5 bases and J 7 bases, leaving 17 bases between the germline ends. The CDR3 spans 14 residues. CDR1 is DFQATT and CDR2 is SNEGSKA in the germline V gene (reference sequence). The CDR3, as DNA: TGCAGTGCTTTAGCCGGTCGGGTTGTCGGGGAGCTGTTTTTT. Translation: CSALAGRVVGELFF.

V and J are TRBV5-1 and TRBJ2-5; 10 bases match TRBD2. Germline V lookup: CDR1 SGHRS, CDR2 YFSETQ. V dropped 4 bases and J dropped 3; count of bases not matched to a gene: 6. CDR3 length equals 15 residues. Here the CDR3 reads CASSESSGRKETQYF. DNA for the CDR3: TGCGCCAGCAGCGAGAGTAGCGGGAGGAAAGAGACCCAGTACTTC.